This T cell receptor (beta chain) stems from a study of cytomegalovirus exposure and HLA in healthy donors. Notes on this clone: Its antigen is unknown.

The CDR3 covers 13 residues. Trimming stripped 4 bases from V and 5 bases from J, with 11 bases between. Germline-derived CDR1 and CDR2 are MNHEY and SVGAGI. The study's findings and limits: With high specificity and sensitivity, the classifier reportedly diagnosed cytomegalovirus status. Most likely, a cluster of highly shared sequence variants arose as a sequencing artifact.

60 Vbeta and 13 Jbeta primers were used in PCR. Only in-frame clones appear in the TCRdb table, and some are missing; sequencing was by immunoSEQ multiplex PCR. The sample shows fewer than 200,000 clones, 75% of them seen only once. The source material was PBMCs. The receptor was isolated from a woman between 50 and 59 years old in good health and CMV-seropositive. The V gene is TRBV6-5, the J gene TRBJ1-2; D is perhaps TRBD1 (6 bases). The CDR3, as DNA: TGTGCCAGCAGTTTACAGGGAAATTATGGCTACACCTTC. Translating it yields CASSLQGNYGYTF.